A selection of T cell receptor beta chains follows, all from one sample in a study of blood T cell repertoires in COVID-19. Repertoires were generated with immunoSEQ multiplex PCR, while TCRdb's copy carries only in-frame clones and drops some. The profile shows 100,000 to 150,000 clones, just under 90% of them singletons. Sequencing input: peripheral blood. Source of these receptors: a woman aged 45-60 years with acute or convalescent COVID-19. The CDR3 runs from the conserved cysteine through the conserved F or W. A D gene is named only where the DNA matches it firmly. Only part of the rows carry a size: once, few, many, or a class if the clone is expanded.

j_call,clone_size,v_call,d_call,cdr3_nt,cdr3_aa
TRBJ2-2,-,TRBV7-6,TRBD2,TGTGCCAGCAGCTCGACTCTAGCGGGGTACGGGACCGGGGAGCTGTTTTTT,CASSSTLAGYGTGELFF
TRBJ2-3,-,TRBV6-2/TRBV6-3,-,TGTGCCAGCAGTCCACAAAGGAGGTTAGATACGCAGTATTTT,CASSPQRRLDTQYF
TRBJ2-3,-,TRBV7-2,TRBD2,TGTGCCAGCAGCATGGGACTAGCGGGGGATACGCAGTATTTT,CASSMGLAGDTQYF
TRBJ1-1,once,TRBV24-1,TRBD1,TGTGCCACCAGTGATTGGACAGGGGGAAGAACTGAAGCTTTCTTT,CATSDWTGGRTEAFF
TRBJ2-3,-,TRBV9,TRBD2,TGTGCCAGTGCGGGGACTAGCGGGGGGGCGGATACGCAGTATTTT,CASAGTSGGADTQYF
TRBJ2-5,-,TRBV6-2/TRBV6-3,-,TGTGCCAGCAGTTCCCTGAGGCGTCTGAAGACCCAGTACTTC,CASSSLRRLKTQYF
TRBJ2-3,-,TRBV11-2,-,TGTGCCAGCAGCTTAGGAGGATCCCTCCCTCATACGCAGTATTTT,CASSLGGSLPHTQYF
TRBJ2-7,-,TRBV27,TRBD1,TGTGCCAGCAGTCTCTCTCGACAGGGACCTTTCTACGAGCAGTACTTC,CASSLSRQGPFYEQYF
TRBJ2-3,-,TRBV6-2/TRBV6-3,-,TGTGCCAGCAGCACCAAGAGCGGGACAGATACGCAGTATTTT,CASSTKSGTDTQYF
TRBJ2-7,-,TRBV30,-,TGTGCCTGGAGTGGTAGCTACGAGCAGTACTTC,CAWSGSYEQYF
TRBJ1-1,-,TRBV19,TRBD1,TGTGCCAGTAGTATGGACAGGGCGTTTACTGAAGCTTTCTTT,CASSMDRAFTEAFF
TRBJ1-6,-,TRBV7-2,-,TGTGCCAGCAGCTTAGCTATGAACAGGCTTAATAATTCACCCCTCCACTTT,CASSLAMNRLNNSPLHF
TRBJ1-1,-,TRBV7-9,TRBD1,TGTGCCAGCAGCTCCTCCACAGGGGTGAGGTATAAGACTGAAGCTTTCTTT,CASSSSTGVRYKTEAFF
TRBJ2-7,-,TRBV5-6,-,TGTGCCAGCAGCCCGTATAGGGGAGGCCGGTACGAGCAGTACTTC,CASSPYRGGRYEQYF
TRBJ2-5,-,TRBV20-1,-,TGCAGTGCTAGTCCCCAGGGTCCAGAGACCCAGTACTTC,CSASPQGPETQYF
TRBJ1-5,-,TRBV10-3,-,TGTGCCACAGCAACAGAGGGCATATTGAGCAATCAGCCCCAGCATTTT,CATATEGILSNQPQHF
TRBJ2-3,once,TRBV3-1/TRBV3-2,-,TGTGCCAGCAGCCGAGCCGGGACTTGGGGAGATACGCAGTATTTT,CASSRAGTWGDTQYF
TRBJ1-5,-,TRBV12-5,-,TGTGCTAGTGGTTTGGTTGAGGGTCAGCCCCAGCATTTT,CASGLVEGQPQHF
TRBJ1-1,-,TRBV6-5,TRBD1,TGTGCCAGCAGTCCGCCGCGGACAGGGAACACTGAAGCTTTCTTT,CASSPPRTGNTEAFF
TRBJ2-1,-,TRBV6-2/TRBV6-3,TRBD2,TGTGCCAGCAGTCGCCTAGCGGGGGGGGACAATGAGCAGTTCTTC,CASSRLAGGDNEQFF
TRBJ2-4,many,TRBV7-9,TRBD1,TGTGCCAGCAGCGTGAACAGGGGACGAGCCAAAAACATTCAGTACTTC,CASSVNRGRAKNIQYF
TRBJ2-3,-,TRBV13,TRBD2,TGTGCCAGCAGCGGGCCGGCTAGCGGGAGCGAAAGCACAGATACGCAGTATTTT,CASSGPASGSESTDTQYF
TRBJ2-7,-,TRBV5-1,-,TGCGCCAGCAGGGAGGGACAGTCTTACGAGCAGTACTTC,CASREGQSYEQYF
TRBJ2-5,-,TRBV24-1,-,TGTGCCACCAGTGACATCGACGGGGACCAAGAGACCCAGTACTTC,CATSDIDGDQETQYF
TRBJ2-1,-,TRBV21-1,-,TGTGCCAGCAGCCCTAGCGGGCCCCTTAAGCAGTTCTTC,CASSPSGPLKQFF
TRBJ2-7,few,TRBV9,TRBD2,TGTGCCAGCAGCGTAGCTGGCGGGAGCGGGGGCGAGCAGTACTTC,CASSVAGGSGGEQYF
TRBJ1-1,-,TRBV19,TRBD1,TGTGCCAGTAGAACGACAGGGCTGAACACTGAAGCTTTCTTT,CASRTTGLNTEAFF
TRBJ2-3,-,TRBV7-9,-,TGTGCCAGCAGCTTAGATGCACTCACAGATACGCAGTATTTT,CASSLDALTDTQYF
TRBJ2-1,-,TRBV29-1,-,TGCAGCGTTGAGCGGGGGACACTTTACAATGAGCAGTTCTTC,CSVERGTLYNEQFF
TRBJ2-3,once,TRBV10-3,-,TGTGCCATCACCCGGACACCTAGCACAGATACGCAGTATTTT,CAITRTPSTDTQYF
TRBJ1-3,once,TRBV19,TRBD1,TGTGCCAGTAGCAAAGAGGACAGGGACCACACCATATATTTT,CASSKEDRDHTIYF
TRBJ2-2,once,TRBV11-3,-,TGTGCCAGCAGCTTATATAATTCGGCCGGGGAGCTGTTTTTT,CASSLYNSAGELFF
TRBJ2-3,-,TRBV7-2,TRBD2,TGTGCCAGCAGCCCGCTTGGGCGGGGGGTCACAGATACGCAGTATTTT,CASSPLGRGVTDTQYF
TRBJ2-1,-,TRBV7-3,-,TGTGCCAGCAGCCCCGTTTCTGAGTACAATGAGCAGTTCTTC,CASSPVSEYNEQFF
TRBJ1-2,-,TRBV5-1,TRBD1,TGCGCCAGCAGCTTGGGGACAGGTCTGGGCTACACCTTC,CASSLGTGLGYTF
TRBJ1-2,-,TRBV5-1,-,TGCGCCAGCAGCTTGGGCGACAGGATCTATGGCTACACCTTC,CASSLGDRIYGYTF
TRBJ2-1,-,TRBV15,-,TGTGCCACCAGCAGAGAAAGGAGATCCTACAATGAGCAGTTCTTC,CATSRERRSYNEQFF
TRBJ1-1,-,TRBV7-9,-,TGTGCCAGCAGCTTAGTTGGCCACACTGAAGCTTTCTTT,CASSLVGHTEAFF